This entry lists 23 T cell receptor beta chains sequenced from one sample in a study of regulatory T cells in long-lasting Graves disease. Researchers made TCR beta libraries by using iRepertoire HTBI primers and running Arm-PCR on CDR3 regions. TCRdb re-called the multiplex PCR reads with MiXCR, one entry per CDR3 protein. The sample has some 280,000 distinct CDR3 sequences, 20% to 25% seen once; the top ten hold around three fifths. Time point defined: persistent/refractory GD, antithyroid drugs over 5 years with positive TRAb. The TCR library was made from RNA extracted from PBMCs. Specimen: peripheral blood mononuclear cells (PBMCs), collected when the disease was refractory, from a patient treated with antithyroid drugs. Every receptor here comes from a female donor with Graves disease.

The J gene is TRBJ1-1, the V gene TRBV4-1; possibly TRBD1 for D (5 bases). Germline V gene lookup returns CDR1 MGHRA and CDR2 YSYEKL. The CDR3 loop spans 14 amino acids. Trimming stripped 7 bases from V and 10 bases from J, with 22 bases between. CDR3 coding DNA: TGCGCCAGCACCTCGTTGGGGACTTCCGCTCGAGCTTTCTTT. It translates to CASTSLGTSARAFF.

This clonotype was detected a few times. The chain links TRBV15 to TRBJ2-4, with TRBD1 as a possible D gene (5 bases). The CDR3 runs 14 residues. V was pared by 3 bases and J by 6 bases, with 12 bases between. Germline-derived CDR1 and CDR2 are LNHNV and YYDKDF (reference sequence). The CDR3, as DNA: TGTGCCACCAGCAGCCAGGGTAGTGGAAACATTCAGTACTTC. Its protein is CATSSQGSGNIQYF.

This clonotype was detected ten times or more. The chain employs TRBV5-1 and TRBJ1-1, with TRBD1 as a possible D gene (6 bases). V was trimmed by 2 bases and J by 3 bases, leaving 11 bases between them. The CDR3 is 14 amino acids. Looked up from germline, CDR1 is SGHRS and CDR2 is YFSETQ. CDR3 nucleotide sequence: TGCGCCAGCAGCTTCCTGGCAGGGGACACTGAAGCTTTCTTT. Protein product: CASSFLAGDTEAFF.

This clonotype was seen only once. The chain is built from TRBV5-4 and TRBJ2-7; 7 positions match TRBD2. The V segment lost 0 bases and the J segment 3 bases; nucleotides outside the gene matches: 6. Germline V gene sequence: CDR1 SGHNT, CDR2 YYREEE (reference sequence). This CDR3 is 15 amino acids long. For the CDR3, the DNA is TGTGCCAGCAGCTTGGTGGGGGAGGGGAACTACGAGCAGTACTTC. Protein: CASSLVGEGNYEQYF.

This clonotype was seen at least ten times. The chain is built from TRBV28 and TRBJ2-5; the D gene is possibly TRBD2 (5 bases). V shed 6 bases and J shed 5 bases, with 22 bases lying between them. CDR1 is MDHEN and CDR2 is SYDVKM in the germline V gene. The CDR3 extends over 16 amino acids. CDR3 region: CASRDKLGGPGETQYF. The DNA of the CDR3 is TGTGCCAGCAGAGACAAGCTGGGCGGGCCCGGGGAGACCCAGTACTTC.

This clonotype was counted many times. Here the CDR3 DNA reads TGTGCCAGCGGTCTCCTGGGGTCCTACGAGCAGTACTTC. Translating it yields CASGLLGSYEQYF. The V and J genes are TRBV28 and TRBJ2-7, with D unclear. Germline-derived CDR1 and CDR2 are MDHEN and SYDVKM. Trimming took off 8 bases at V and 1 base at J, with 12 bases between the two ends. CDR3 length: 13 amino acids. The whole variable domain, remainder taken from reference TRBV28 and TRBJ2-7, is DVKVTQSSRYLVKRTGEKVFLECVQDMDHENMFWYRQDPGLGLRLIYFSYDVKMKEKGDIPEGYSVSREKKERFSLILESASTNQTSMYLCASGLLGSYEQYFGPGTRLTVT.

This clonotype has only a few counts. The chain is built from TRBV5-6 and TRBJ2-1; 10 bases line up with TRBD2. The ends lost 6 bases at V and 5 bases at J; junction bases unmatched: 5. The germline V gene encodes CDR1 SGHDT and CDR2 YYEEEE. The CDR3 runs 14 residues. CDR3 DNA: TGTGCCAGCAAGTGGCTAGCGGGAGACAATGAGCAGTTCTTC. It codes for CASKWLAGDNEQFF. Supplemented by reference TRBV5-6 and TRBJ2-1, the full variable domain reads DAGVTQSPTHLIKTRGQQVTLRCSPKSGHDTVSWYQQALGQGPQFIFQYYEEEERQRGNFPDRFSGHQFPNYSSELNVNALLLGDSALYLCASKWLAGDNEQFFGPGTRLTVL.

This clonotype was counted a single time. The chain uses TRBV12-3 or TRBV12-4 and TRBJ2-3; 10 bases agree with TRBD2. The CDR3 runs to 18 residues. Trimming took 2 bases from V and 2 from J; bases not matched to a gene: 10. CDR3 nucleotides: TGTGCCAGCAGTTTAATCGGGCCGACTAGCGGGTTCACAGATACGCAGTATTTT. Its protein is CASSLIGPTSGFTDTQYF.

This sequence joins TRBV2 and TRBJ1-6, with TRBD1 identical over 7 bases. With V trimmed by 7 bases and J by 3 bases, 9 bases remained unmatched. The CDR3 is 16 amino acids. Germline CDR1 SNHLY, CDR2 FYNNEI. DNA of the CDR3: TGTGCCAGCACCCCAAAGGGGGACAGCTATAATTCACCCCTCCACTTT. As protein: CASTPKGDSYNSPLHF. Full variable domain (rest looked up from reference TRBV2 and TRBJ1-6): EPEVTQTPSHQVTQMGQEVILRCVPISNHLYFYWYRQILGQKVEFLVSFYNNEISEKSEIFDDQFSVERPDGSNFTLKIRSTKLEDSAMYFCASTPKGDSYNSPLHFGNGTRLTVT.

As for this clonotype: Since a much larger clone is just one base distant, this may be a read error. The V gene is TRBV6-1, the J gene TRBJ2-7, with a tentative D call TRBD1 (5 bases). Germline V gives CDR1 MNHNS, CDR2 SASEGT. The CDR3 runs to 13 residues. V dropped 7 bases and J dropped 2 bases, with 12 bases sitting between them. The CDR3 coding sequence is TGTGCCAGCACCAGGGCCTCTCCCTACGAGCAGTACTTC. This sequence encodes CASTRASPYEQYF.

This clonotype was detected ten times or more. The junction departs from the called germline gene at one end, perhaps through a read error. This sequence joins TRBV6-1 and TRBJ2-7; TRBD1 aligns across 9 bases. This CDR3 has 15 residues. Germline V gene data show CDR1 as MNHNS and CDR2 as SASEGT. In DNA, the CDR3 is TGTGCCAGCAGAGAAGGACAGGGGAGCCCCCACGAGCAGTACTTC. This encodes CASREGQGSPHEQYF.

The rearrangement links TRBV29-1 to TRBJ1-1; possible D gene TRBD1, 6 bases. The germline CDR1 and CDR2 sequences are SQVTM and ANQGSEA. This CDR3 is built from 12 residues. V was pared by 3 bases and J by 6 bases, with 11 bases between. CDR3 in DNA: TGCAGCGTTGAGGGGGCGTTTCCTGAAGCTTTCTTT. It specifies CSVEGAFPEAFF.

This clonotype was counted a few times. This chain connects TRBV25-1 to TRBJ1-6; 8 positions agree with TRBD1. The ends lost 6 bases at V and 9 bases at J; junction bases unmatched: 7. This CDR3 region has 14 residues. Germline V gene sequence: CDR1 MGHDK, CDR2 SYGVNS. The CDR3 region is CASRAETGVSPLHF. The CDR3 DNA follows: TGTGCCAGCAGAGCTGAGACAGGGGTTTCACCCCTCCACTTT.

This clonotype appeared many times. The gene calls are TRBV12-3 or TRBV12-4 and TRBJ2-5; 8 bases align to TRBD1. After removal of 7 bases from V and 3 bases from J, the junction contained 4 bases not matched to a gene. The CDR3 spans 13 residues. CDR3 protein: CASTLTGEETQYF. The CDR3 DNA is TGTGCCAGCACCCTGACAGGGGAAGAGACCCAGTACTTC.

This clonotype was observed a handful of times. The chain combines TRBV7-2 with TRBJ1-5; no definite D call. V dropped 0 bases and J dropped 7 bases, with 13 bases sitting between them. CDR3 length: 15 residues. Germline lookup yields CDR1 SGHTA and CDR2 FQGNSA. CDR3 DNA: TGTGCCAGCAGCTTAGCGCAAGGGATTGGGCAGCCCCAGCATTTT. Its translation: CASSLAQGIGQPQHF. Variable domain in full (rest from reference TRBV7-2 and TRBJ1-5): GAGVSQSPSNKVTEKGKDVELRCDPISGHTALYWYRQSLGQGLEFLIYFQGNSAPDKSGLPSDRFSAERTGGSVSTLTIQRTQQEDSAVYLCASSLAQGIGQPQHFGDGTRLSIL.

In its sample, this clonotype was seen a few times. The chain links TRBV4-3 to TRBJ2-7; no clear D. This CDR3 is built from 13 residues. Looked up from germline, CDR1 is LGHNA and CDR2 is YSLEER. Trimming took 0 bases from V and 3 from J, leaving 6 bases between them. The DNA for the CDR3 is TGCGCCAGCAGCCAAGATTACGGCTACGAGCAGTACTTC. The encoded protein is CASSQDYGYEQYF.

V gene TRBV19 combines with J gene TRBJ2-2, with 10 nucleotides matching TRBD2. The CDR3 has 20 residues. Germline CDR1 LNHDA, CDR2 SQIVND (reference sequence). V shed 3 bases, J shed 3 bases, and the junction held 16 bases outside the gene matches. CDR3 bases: TGTGCCAGTAGTATGATGGCTCTAGCGGGAGCATTGACGGACACCGGGGAGCTGTTTTTT. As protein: CASSMMALAGALTDTGELFF.

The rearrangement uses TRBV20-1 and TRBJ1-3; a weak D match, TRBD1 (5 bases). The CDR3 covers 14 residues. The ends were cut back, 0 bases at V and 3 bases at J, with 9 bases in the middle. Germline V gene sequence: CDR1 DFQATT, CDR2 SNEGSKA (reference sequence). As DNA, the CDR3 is TGCAGTGCTAGAGATTTTGACAGTGGAAACACCATATATTTT. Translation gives CSARDFDSGNTIYF.

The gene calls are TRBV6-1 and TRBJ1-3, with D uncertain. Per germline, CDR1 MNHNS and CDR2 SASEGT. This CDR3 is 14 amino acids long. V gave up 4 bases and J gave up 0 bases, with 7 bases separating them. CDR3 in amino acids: CASSGAYSGNTIYF. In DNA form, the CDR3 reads TGTGCCAGCAGTGGGGCTTACTCTGGAAACACCATATATTTT.

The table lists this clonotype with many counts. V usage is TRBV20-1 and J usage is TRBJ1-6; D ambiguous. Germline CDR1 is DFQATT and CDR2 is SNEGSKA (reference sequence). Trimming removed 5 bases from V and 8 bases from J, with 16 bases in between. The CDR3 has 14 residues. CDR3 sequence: CSAAHGRRDSPLHF. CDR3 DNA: TGCAGTGCTGCTCACGGGAGGCGGGATTCACCCCTCCACTTT.

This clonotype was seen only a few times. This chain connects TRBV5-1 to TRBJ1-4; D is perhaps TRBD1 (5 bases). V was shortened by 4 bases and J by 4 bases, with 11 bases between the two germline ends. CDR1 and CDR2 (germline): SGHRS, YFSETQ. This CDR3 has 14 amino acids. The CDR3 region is CASSPDSSNEKLFF. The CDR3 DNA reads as TGCGCCAGCAGCCCCGACAGCAGTAATGAAAAACTGTTTTTT.

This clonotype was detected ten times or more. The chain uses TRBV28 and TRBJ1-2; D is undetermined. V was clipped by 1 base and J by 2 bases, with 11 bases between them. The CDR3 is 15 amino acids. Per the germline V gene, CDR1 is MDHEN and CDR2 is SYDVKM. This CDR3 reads CASSLSSPGNYGYTF. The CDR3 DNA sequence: TGTGCCAGCAGTTTATCCTCCCCGGGAAACTATGGCTACACCTTC.

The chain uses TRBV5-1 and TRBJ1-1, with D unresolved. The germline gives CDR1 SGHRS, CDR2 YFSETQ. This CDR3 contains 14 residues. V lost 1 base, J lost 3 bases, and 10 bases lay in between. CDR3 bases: TGCGCCAGCAGCTTGTTAGGACGAGACACTGAAGCTTTCTTT. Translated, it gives CASSLLGRDTEAFF.